This T cell receptor beta chain was sequenced for a study of shared clonotypes between healthy human individuals. CD4+ cells were split into CD45RA+ naive and CD45RA-negative memory subsets. The study ran the assay at deep level. Each replicate PCR on the sorted subsets used about 220 ng DNA (about 30,000 T cell genomes). Per the original data handling: ImmunoSEQ supplied junction-only sequences lacking quality scores, so filtering was different. Profiled with immunoSEQ multiplex PCR; TCRdb holds only in-frame clones, not every one. V and J calls and clone size are given by that table; D and trimming were obtained from the DNA. The sample holds 550,000 to 850,000 clones, about 74% seen once. This CDR3 region has 14 residues. The V gene's germline CDR1 is LGHNA and CDR2 YNFKEQ. With V trimmed by 4 bases and J by 9 bases, 5 bases remained unmatched.

Sequencing was done on a sample of memory CD4+ T cells sorted from blood. As for subset: CD45RA-negative fraction. The source is a woman aged 25 to 39 in good health. The chain has TRBV4-2 and TRBJ1-4; TRBD1 agrees at 10 bases. This CDR3 reads CASSPGQGVQKLFF. Written as DNA, the CDR3 is TGTGCCAGCAGCCCTGGACAGGGGGTCCAAAAACTGTTTTTT.